This T cell receptor (beta chain) was observed in a study of OX40 agonist ivuxolimab in advanced cancers. Background on the study: Patients were dosed intravenously with ivuxolimab at 0.01 to 10 mg/kg every 2 weeks.

Using immunoSEQ multiplex PCR, the repertoire was profiled, and TCRdb retains in-frame clones only, with some absent. The sample includes some 98,000 clones, around 86% of them seen just once. The CDR3 totals 15 residues. The J segment lost 4 bases and the V segment lost 4 bases, leaving 7 bases of the junction unmatched. Germline CDR1 reads SGHRS; CDR2 reads YFSETQ. V and J are TRBV5-1 and TRBJ1-4; TRBD1 matches 7 bases. This specimen consisted of CD4+ or CD8+ T cells sorted from blood, obtained in a trial of the OX40 agonist ivuxolimab. The clonotype comes from an adult with an advanced solid tumor such as melanoma, head and neck, liver or kidney cancer. For the CDR3, the DNA is TGCGCCAGCAGCAGAGCCGGGACAGTTAATGAAAAACTGTTTTTT. This encodes CASSRAGTVNEKLFF.